This T cell receptor beta chain was observed in a study of cytomegalovirus exposure and HLA in healthy donors. CDR1 is SNHLY, CDR2 FYNNEI, per germline. V shed 5 bases, J shed 1 base, and the junction held 7 bases outside the gene matches. This CDR3 region has 15 residues. With 60 Vbeta and 13 Jbeta primers, the PCR was carried out. Profiled with immunoSEQ multiplex PCR; TCRdb holds only in-frame clones, not every one. The profile shows some 57,000 clones, about two thirds of them singletons. V is TRBV2 and J is TRBJ1-1; TRBD1 agrees at 7 bases. The source is a woman aged 55-70 years in good health and CMV-seropositive. The material sequenced was PBMCs. CDR3 sequence (DNA): TGTGCCAGCAGTCGACAGGGTGGGGGGAACACTGAAGCTTTCTTT. Its translation is CASSRQGGGNTEAFF. The variable domain in full, with the rest retrieved from reference TRBV2 and TRBJ1-1, is EPEVTQTPSHQVTQMGQEVILRCVPISNHLYFYWYRQILGQKVEFLVSFYNNEISEKSEIFDDQFSVERPDGSNFTLKIRSTKLEDSAMYFCASSRQGGGNTEAFFGQGTRLTVV.